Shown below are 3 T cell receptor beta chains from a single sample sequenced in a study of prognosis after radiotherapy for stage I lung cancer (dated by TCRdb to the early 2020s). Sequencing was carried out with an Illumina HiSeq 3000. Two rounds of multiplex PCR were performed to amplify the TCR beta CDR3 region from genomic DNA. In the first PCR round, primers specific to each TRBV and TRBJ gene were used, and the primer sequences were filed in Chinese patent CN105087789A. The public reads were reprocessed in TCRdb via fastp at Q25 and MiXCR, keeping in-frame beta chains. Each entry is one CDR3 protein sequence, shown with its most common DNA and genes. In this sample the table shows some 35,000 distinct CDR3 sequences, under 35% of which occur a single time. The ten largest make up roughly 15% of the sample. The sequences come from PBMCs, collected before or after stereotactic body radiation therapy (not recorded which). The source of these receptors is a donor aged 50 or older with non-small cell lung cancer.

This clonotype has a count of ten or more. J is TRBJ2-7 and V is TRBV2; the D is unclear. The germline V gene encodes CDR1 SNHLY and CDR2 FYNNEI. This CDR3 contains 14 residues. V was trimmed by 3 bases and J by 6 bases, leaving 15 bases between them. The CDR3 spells CASSEQTSPGEQYF. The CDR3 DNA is TGTGCCAGCAGTGAGCAGACCTCCCCCGGCGAGCAGTACTTC.

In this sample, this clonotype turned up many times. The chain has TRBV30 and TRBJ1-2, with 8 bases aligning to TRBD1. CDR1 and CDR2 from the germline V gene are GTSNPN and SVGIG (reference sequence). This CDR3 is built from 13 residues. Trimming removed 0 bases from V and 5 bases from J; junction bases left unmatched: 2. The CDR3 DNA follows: TGTGCCTGGAGTGTACAGGGGGAATATGGCTACACCTTC. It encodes CAWSVQGEYGYTF.

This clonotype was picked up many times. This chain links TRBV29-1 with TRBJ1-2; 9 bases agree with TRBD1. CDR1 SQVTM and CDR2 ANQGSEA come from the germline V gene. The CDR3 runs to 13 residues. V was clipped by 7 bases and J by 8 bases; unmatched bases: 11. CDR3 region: CSAVGQGLGGYTF. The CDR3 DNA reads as TGCAGCGCTGTTGGACAGGGGCTGGGAGGCTACACCTTC.